These 27 T cell receptor beta chains were sequenced from one sample in a study of T-cell reconstitution after alpha-beta-depleted transplantation in children. This sample's TCRbeta library carried unique molecular identifier barcodes. TCRdb processed the PCR reads anew with MiXCR; each CDR3 protein has one entry. The sample has some 390,000 distinct CDR3 sequences; approximately 20% are singletons. This specimen was PBMCs from the stem cell graft donor, taken from the stem cell graft. All receptors derive from a human donor who donated a stem cell graft to a child with acute myeloid leukemia.

The genes are TRBV7-3 and TRBJ1-1; tentative D call: TRBD1 (5 bases). Trimming pared 0 bases from V and 1 base from J, leaving 15 bases between. The germline V gene has CDR1 SGHTA and CDR2 FQGTGA. The CDR3 contains 17 residues. The CDR3 region is CASSLTAGREPNTEAFF. The CDR3 DNA is TGTGCCAGCAGCTTAACGGCCGGCAGGGAACCGAACACTGAAGCTTTCTTT. Full variable domain (rest looked up from reference TRBV7-3 and TRBJ1-1): GAGVSQTPSNKVTEKGKYVELRCDPISGHTALYWYRQSLGQGPEFLIYFQGTGAADDSGLPNDRFFAVRPEGSVSTLKIQRTERGDSAVYLCASSLTAGREPNTEAFFGQGTRLTVV.

The CDR3, as DNA: TGTGCCAGCTCAGGGTATAGATCCTACAATGAGCAGTTCTTC. As protein: CASSGYRSYNEQFF. V is TRBV28 and J is TRBJ2-1; TRBD1 is a possible D gene (5 bases). CDR1 and CDR2 from the germline V gene are MDHEN and SYDVKM. The CDR3 sequence is 14 residues long. V lost 8 bases, J lost 1 base, and 12 bases lay in between.

The V gene is TRBV5-1, the J gene TRBJ2-3; 7 bases align to TRBD2. CDR1 and CDR2 from the germline V gene are SGHRS and YFSETQ. After removal of 0 bases from V and 5 bases from J, the junction contained 3 bases not matched to a gene. The CDR3 length is 14 residues. The CDR3 nucleotides are TGCGCCAGCAGCTTGGAGGTAGCGGGAGATACGCAGTATTTT. It translates to CASSLEVAGDTQYF. Combining the CDR3 with reference TRBV5-1 and TRBJ2-3 gives the whole variable domain KAGVTQTPRYLIKTRGQQVTLSCSPISGHRSVSWYQQTPGQGLQFLFEYFSETQRNKGNFPGRFSGRQFSNSRSEMNVSTLELGDSALYLCASSLEVAGDTQYFGPGTRLTVL.

This clonotype was detected a few times. V and J are TRBV20-1 and TRBJ1-1, with D perhaps TRBD1 (5 bases). Trimming left V 0 bases short and J 6 bases short, with 11 bases between. The CDR3 is 13 amino acids. CDR1 and CDR2 (germline): DFQATT, SNEGSKA (reference sequence). The DNA of the CDR3 is TGCAGTGCTAGAGATTGGGGGGGGGCTGAAGCTTTCTTT. Its translation is CSARDWGGAEAFF.

This clonotype has ten or more counts. The chain carries TRBV10-3 and TRBJ2-1; 8 nucleotides agree with TRBD2. Germline CDR1 reads ENHRY; CDR2 reads SYGVKD. Trimming at V came to 10 bases and at J to 10 bases, leaving 12 bases not matched to a gene. The CDR3 covers 13 residues. The CDR3 is CARRERAGAEQFF. In DNA, the CDR3 is TGTGCCAGGCGAGAGAGAGCGGGGGCAGAGCAGTTCTTC.

The chain uses TRBV20-1 and TRBJ2-7; unclear D gene. Trimming stripped 5 bases from V and 2 bases from J, with 22 bases between. This CDR3 is 16 amino acids long. The germline CDR1 and CDR2 sequences are DFQATT and SNEGSKA (reference sequence). The CDR3: CSAARDGGLYPYEQYF. The CDR3 DNA is TGCAGTGCTGCCAGAGATGGTGGGCTATATCCCTACGAGCAGTACTTC.

The rearrangement links TRBV5-1 to TRBJ2-1, with D uncertain. From germline, CDR1 is SGHRS and CDR2 YFSETQ. The CDR3 extends over 15 amino acids. The V end was cut by 1 base, the J end by 5 bases, with 13 bases between. CDR3 DNA: TGCGCCAGCAGCTTGCTTGTATATGGCGACAATGAGCAGTTCTTC. This translates into CASSLLVYGDNEQFF.

This clonotype was seen ten or more times. The CDR3 is CSVVDPMAYEQYF. The CDR3 DNA sequence: TGCAGCGTCGTAGACCCGATGGCCTACGAGCAGTACTTC. V gene TRBV29-1 combines with J gene TRBJ2-7; D gene unclear. V was cut by 6 bases and J by 2 bases, with 14 bases left in between. There are 13 residues in the CDR3. CDR1 SQVTM and CDR2 ANQGSEA come from the germline V gene.

CDR3 coding DNA: TGTGCCAGCAGCTTGGAGGCACCTGGGGACTATGGCTACACCTTC. Its translation: CASSLEAPGDYGYTF. The chain combines TRBV5-5 with TRBJ1-2; D remains ambiguous. The germline CDR1 and CDR2 sequences are SGHKS and YYEKEE (reference sequence). Trimming shortened V by 0 bases and J by 3 bases, and 12 bases separated the two germline ends. The length of the CDR3 is 15 residues. Full variable domain (missing parts from reference TRBV5-5 and TRBJ1-2): DAGVTQSPTHLIKTRGQQVTLRCSPISGHKSVSWYQQVLGQGPQFIFQYYEKEERGRGNFPDRFSARQFPNYSSELNVNALLLGDSALYLCASSLEAPGDYGYTFGSGTRLTVV.

V and J are TRBV5-1 and TRBJ2-3, with D possibly being TRBD2 (5 bases). This CDR3 comprises 16 residues. Per germline, CDR1 SGHRS and CDR2 YFSETQ. With 4 bases removed from V and 2 bases from J, the gap between germline ends came to 17 bases. CDR3 sequence reads: CASSHPGIGDTDTQYF. The CDR3 bases are TGCGCCAGCAGCCACCCCGGGATTGGAGACACAGATACGCAGTATTTT.

There are a few counts of this clonotype. The chain links TRBV20-1 to TRBJ2-2, with TRBD1 matching over 7 bases. J gave up 4 bases and V 7 bases, and 9 bases lay outside the gene matches. CDR1 and CDR2 (germline): DFQATT, SNEGSKA (reference sequence). The CDR3 covers 14 residues. CDR3 loop: CSVPRDSSTGELFF. CDR3 bases: TGCAGTGTTCCCCGGGACAGTTCCACCGGGGAGCTGTTTTTT.

The rearrangement links TRBV2 to TRBJ2-3; D might be TRBD2 (5 bases). Trimming removed 4 bases from V and 8 bases from J, with 16 bases in between. CDR3 length: 14 amino acids. The germline gives CDR1 SNHLY, CDR2 FYNNEI. The CDR3 DNA sequence: TGTGCCAGCAGTGGGACTCCCCCGCTGGGTACGCAGTATTTT. Amino acid sequence: CASSGTPPLGTQYF.

This clonotype was observed at least ten times. The V call is TRBV4-2, the J call TRBJ2-7; a possible D gene is TRBD2 (6 bases). The CDR3 contains 16 residues. The V and J ends lost 4 bases and 3 bases respectively, with 19 bases between them. Germline V gene data show CDR1 as LGHNA and CDR2 as YNFKEQ. The CDR3 loop reads CASSLGTGRRDYEQYF. CDR3 nucleotides: TGTGCCAGCAGCCTCGGGACGGGGAGGCGGGACTACGAGCAGTACTTC.

The chain recombines TRBV5-1 with TRBJ2-1; TRBD2 agrees at 9 bases. The CDR3 extends over 13 amino acids. With 5 bases clipped from V and 6 bases from J, the junction kept 3 bases outside the gene matches. The V gene's germline CDR1 is SGHRS and CDR2 YFSETQ. In nucleotides, the CDR3 is TGCGCCAGCAGGACTAGCGGTCCCAATGAGCAGTTCTTC. Protein product: CASRTSGPNEQFF.

The chain uses TRBV20-1 and TRBJ2-1, with no clear D. Germline CDR1 reads DFQATT; CDR2 reads SNEGSKA (reference sequence). Trimming left V 4 bases short and J 0 bases short, with 16 bases between. The CDR3 is made up of 16 amino acids. CDR3 nucleotides: TGCAGTGCTACATCCTTGGTGTCGAGCTCCTACAATGAGCAGTTCTTC. Translated: CSATSLVSSSYNEQFF.

This clonotype has only a few counts. This chain uses TRBV15 with TRBJ2-7; D possibly corresponds to TRBD2 (6 bases). The V end lost 0 bases, the J end lost 5 bases, and 8 bases lay between the germline ends. Per germline, CDR1 LNHNV and CDR2 YYDKDF (reference sequence). The CDR3 is 13 residues long. The CDR3 sequence is CATSRDGGNEQYF. CDR3 sequence (DNA): TGTGCCACCAGCAGAGATGGGGGGAACGAGCAGTACTTC.

This clonotype appeared a few times. The chain carries TRBV20-1 and TRBJ2-7; D uncertain. CDR1 is DFQATT, CDR2 SNEGSKA, per germline (reference sequence). This CDR3 has 12 amino acids. Between the trimmed V and J ends, which lost 3 bases and 5 bases, there was a span of 11 bases. The CDR3 is CSASEQGNEQYF. Here the CDR3 DNA reads TGCAGTGCTAGTGAGCAAGGAAACGAGCAGTACTTC.

V gene TRBV7-9 combines with J gene TRBJ2-1, with D perhaps assigned TRBD1 or TRBD2 (5 bases each). The CDR3 is 13 amino acids. V was pared by 3 bases and J by 9 bases, with 12 bases between. Germline V CDR1 and CDR2: SEHNR, FQNEAQ (reference sequence). CDR3 sequence reads: CASSFSLGGEQFF. CDR3 sequence (DNA): TGTGCCAGCAGCTTCTCCCTTGGGGGTGAGCAGTTCTTC.

This clonotype has just a few counts. This chain joins TRBV5-6 and TRBJ2-7; TRBD2 aligns across 7 bases. The germline V gene encodes CDR1 SGHDT and CDR2 YYEEEE. V shed 4 bases, J shed 2 bases, and the junction held 6 bases outside the gene matches. CDR3 length: 14 residues. CDR3 DNA sequence: TGTGCCAGCAGCAAAGGGAGGGCCCCCTACGAGCAGTACTTC. It is translated as CASSKGRAPYEQYF.

A note on this clonotype: One end of the junction fails to match germline, which may point to a read error. The rearrangement joins TRBV20-1 to TRBJ2-2; D tentatively fits TRBD1 or TRBD2 (7 bases each). Germline CDR1 and CDR2: DFQATT and SNEGSKA (reference sequence). The CDR3 sequence is 16 residues long. The CDR3 region has the DNA TGCAGTGCTAGGGTTGATTTGACTAGCTCTCCAGGGGGGCTGTTTTTT. Amino acids: CSARVDLTSSPGGLFF.

This clonotype was observed a few times. The chain is built from TRBV20-1 and TRBJ2-1, with 12 bases that match TRBD2. Trimming removed 6 bases from V and 0 bases from J; junction bases left unmatched: 6. In germline, CDR1 is DFQATT, CDR2 SNEGSKA (reference sequence). This CDR3 is 16 amino acids long. CDR3 protein: CSAWLAGGSSYNEQFF. CDR3 nucleotide sequence: TGCAGTGCATGGCTAGCGGGAGGGAGCTCCTACAATGAGCAGTTCTTC.

This clonotype was seen repeatedly, ten times or more. The chain has TRBV20-1 and TRBJ1-2; TRBD1 might be the D (5 bases). V was trimmed by 1 base and J by 6 bases, leaving 6 bases between them. The CDR3 covers 11 residues. The germline V gene has CDR1 DFQATT and CDR2 SNEGSKA (reference sequence). CDR3: CSARAGNGYTF. CDR3 DNA sequence: TGCAGTGCTAGAGCAGGGAATGGCTACACCTTC.

This chain connects TRBV28 to TRBJ2-4; 7 nucleotides match TRBD1. Germline V gives CDR1 MDHEN, CDR2 SYDVKM. J lost 7 bases, V lost 2 bases, and 5 bases had no gene match. The CDR3 spans 14 residues. The CDR3 here is CASSLTIQGNIQYF. The CDR3 DNA reads as TGTGCCAGCAGTTTAACCATACAGGGGAACATTCAGTACTTC.

A few counts support this clonotype. The chain combines TRBV29-1 with TRBJ2-2, with D tentatively TRBD1 (5 bases). Trimming pared 8 bases from V and 0 bases from J, leaving 10 bases between. This CDR3 is built from 13 residues. Germline CDR1 SQVTM, CDR2 ANQGSEA. Here the CDR3 reads CSRAGTNTGELFF. In nucleotides, the CDR3 is TGCAGCCGGGCAGGGACGAACACCGGGGAGCTGTTTTTT.

This clonotype was recorded a few times. J is TRBJ1-6 and V is TRBV12-3 or TRBV12-4; no firm D call. This CDR3 has 14 residues. Trimming cost V 3 bases and J 6 bases, with 9 bases left between them. CDR3 in DNA: TGTGCCAGCAGTTTTTCCAGCCTTAATTCACCCCTCCACTTT. Its translation: CASSFSSLNSPLHF.

A few counts support this clonotype. V is TRBV15 and J is TRBJ1-2, with a weak D call TRBD1 (5 bases). Per germline, CDR1 LNHNV and CDR2 YYDKDF (reference sequence). This CDR3 has 16 amino acids. V dropped 4 bases and J dropped 1 base, with 16 bases sitting between them. CDR3 protein: CATSKRADNLNYGYTF. In DNA form, the CDR3 reads TGTGCCACCAGCAAGCGTGCGGACAACCTTAACTATGGCTACACCTTC.

The sample holds many counts of this clonotype. The rearrangement links TRBV5-1 to TRBJ2-7; 7 bases are a match to TRBD2. Germline V lookup: CDR1 SGHRS, CDR2 YFSETQ. The length of the CDR3 is 13 residues. Trimming at V came to 1 base and at J to 3 bases, leaving 1 base not matched to a gene. CDR3 coding DNA: TGCGCCAGCAGCTTGAGCGGGATCTACGAGCAGTACTTC. Translation gives CASSLSGIYEQYF.